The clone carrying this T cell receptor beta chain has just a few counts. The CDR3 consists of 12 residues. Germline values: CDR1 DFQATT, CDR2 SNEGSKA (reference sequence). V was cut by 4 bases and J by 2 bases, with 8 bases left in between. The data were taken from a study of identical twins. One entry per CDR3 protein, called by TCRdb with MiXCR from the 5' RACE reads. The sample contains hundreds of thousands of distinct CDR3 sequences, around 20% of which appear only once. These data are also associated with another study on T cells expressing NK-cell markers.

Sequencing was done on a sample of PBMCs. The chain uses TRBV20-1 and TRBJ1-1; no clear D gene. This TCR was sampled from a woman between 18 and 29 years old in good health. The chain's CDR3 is CSATPGNTEAFF. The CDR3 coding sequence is TGCAGTGCTACACCCGGCAACACTGAAGCTTTCTTT.